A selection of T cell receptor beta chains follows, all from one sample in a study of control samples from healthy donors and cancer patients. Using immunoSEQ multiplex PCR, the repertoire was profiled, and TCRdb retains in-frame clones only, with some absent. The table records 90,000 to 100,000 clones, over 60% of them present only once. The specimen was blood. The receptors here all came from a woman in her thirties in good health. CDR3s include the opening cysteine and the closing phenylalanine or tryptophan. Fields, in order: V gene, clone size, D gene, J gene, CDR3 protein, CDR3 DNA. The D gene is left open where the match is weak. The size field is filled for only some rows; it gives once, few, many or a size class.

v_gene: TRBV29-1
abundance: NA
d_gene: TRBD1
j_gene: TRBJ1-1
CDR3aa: CSVARTGDEAFF
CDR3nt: TGCAGCGTCGCCCGGACAGGGGATGAAGCTTTCTTT

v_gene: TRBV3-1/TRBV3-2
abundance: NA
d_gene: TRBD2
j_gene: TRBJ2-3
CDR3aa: CASSLTRTRGTTDTQYF
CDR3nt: TGTGCCAGCAGCCTCACACGGACTAGAGGGACCACAGATACGCAGTATTTT

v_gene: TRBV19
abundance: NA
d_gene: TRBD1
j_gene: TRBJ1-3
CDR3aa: CATGEAGQGLNTIYF
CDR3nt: TGTGCCACCGGAGAAGCCGGACAGGGTCTAAACACCATATATTTT

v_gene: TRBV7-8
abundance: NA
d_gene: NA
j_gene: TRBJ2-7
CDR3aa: CASSPGWQNRYEQYF
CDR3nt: TGTGCCAGCAGCCCGGGGTGGCAAAACCGCTACGAGCAGTACTTC

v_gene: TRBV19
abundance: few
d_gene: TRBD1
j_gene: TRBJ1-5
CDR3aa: CASRGQGGYGNQPQHF
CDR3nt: TGTGCCAGTCGGGGACAGGGGGGTTATGGCAATCAGCCCCAGCATTTT

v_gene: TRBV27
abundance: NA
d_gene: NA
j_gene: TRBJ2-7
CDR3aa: CASTSLRLTYEQYF
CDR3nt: TGTGCCAGCACTTCTCTTCGGCTTACCTACGAGCAGTACTTC

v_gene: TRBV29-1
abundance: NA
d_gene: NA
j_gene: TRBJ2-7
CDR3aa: CSVEEGSYEQYF
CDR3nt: TGCAGCGTTGAAGAGGGCTCCTACGAGCAGTACTTC

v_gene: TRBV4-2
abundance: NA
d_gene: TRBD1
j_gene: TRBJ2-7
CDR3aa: CASSQDLVGDRSNEQYF
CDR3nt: TGTGCCAGCAGCCAAGACCTGGTTGGGGACAGATCGAACGAGCAGTACTTC

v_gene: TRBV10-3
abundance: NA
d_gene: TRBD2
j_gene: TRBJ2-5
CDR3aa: CAISDRPSGGRETQYF
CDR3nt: TGTGCCATCAGTGATAGGCCTAGCGGGGGGAGGGAGACCCAGTACTTC

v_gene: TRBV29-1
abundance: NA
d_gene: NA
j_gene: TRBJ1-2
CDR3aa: CSVATRAYGYTF
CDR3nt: TGCAGCGTCGCAACCCGGGCCTATGGCTACACCTTC

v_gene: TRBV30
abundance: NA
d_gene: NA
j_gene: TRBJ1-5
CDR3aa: CAWSVPGSGWNQPQHF
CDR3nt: TGTGCCTGGAGTGTACCGGGGTCGGGTTGGAATCAGCCCCAGCATTTT

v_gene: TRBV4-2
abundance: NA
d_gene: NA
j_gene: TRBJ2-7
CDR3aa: CASSQDFGQSLEQYF
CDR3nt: TGTGCCAGCAGCCAAGATTTTGGGCAGTCCCTCGAGCAGTACTTC

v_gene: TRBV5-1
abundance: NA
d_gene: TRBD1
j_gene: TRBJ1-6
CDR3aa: CASSLGQGRSPLHF
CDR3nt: TGCGCCAGCAGCTTAGGACAGGGGAGGTCACCCCTCCACTTT

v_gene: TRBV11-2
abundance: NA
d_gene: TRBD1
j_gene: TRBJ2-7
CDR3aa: CASSSPRDRGLYEQYF
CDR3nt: TGTGCCAGCAGCTCCCCCCGGGACAGGGGTTTGTACGAGCAGTACTTC

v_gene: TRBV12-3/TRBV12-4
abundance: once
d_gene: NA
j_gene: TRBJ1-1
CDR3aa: CASTPRGYTEAFF
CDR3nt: TGTGCCAGCACTCCGAGGGGGTACACTGAAGCTTTCTTT

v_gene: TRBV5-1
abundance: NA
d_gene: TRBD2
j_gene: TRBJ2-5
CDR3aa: CASSRAAGDETQYF
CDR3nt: TGCGCCAGCAGCAGGGCGGCGGGGGATGAGACCCAGTACTTC

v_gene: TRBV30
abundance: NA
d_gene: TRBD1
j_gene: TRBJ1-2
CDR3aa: CAWSEQGAGTF
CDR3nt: TGTGCCTGGAGTGAACAGGGGGCGGGCACCTTC

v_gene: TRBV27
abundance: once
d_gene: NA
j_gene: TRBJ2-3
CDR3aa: CATAGTDLEFTDTQYF
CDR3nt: TGTGCCACGGCCGGGACGGACCTAGAATTTACAGATACGCAGTATTTT

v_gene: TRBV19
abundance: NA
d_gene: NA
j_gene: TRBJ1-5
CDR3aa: CASSPRPTGKNQPQHF
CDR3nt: TGTGCCAGTAGTCCCCGCCCGACGGGAAAGAATCAGCCCCAGCATTTT

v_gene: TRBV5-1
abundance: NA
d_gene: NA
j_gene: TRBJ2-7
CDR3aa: CASSFSIMRGDEQYF
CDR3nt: TGCGCCAGCAGCTTTAGCATCATGAGGGGGGACGAGCAGTACTTC

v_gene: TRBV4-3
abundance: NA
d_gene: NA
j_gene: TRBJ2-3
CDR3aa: CASSQVGNTDTQYF
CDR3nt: TGCGCCAGCAGCCAAGTAGGTAACACAGATACGCAGTATTTT

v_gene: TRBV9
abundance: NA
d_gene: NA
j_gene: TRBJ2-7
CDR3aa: CASSPRGSYEQYF
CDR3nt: TGTGCCAGCAGCCCGCGGGGTTCCTACGAGCAGTACTTC

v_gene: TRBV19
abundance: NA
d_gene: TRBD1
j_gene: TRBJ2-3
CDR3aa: CASSSWDRGGTDTQYF
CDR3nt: TGTGCCAGTAGTAGTTGGGACAGGGGTGGCACAGATACGCAGTATTTT

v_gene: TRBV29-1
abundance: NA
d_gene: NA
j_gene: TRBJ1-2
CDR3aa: CSVEDWGDGYTF
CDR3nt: TGCAGCGTTGAAGATTGGGGGGATGGCTACACCTTC

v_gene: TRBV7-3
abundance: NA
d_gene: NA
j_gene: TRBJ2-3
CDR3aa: CASSRQGGESDTQYF
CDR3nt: TGTGCCAGCAGCCGACAGGGAGGGGAATCAGATACGCAGTATTTT

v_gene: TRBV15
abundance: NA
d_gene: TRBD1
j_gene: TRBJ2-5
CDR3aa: CATSRGQGAFTETQYF
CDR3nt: TGTGCCACCAGCAGGGGACAGGGGGCTTTTACGGAGACCCAGTACTTC

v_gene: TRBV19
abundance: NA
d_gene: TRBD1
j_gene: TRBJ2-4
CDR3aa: CASKADRGSQYF
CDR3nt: TGTGCCAGTAAAGCGGACAGGGGTTCCCAGTACTTC

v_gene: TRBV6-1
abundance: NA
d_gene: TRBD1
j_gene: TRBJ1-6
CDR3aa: CASSEEDRGRSPLHF
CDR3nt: TGTGCCAGCAGTGAGGAGGACAGGGGGCGGTCACCCCTCCACTTT

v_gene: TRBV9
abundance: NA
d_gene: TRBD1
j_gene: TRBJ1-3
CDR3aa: CASSAGQGTGNTIYF
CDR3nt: TGTGCCAGCAGCGCCGGACAGGGGACTGGAAACACCATATATTTT

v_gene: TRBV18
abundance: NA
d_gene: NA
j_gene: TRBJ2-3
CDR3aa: CASSPEVGSTDTQYF
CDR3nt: TGTGCCAGCTCACCAGAGGTAGGGAGCACAGATACGCAGTATTTT

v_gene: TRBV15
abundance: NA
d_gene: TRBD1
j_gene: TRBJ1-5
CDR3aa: CATSGRDRGLSGNQPQHF
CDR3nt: TGTGCCACCAGCGGTCGGGACAGGGGGCTTTCTGGCAATCAGCCCCAGCATTTT

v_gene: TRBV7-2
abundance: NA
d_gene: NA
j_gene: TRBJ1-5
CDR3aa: CASSLASDRNQPQHF
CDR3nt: TGTGCCAGCAGCTTAGCGTCGGACCGCAATCAGCCCCAGCATTTT

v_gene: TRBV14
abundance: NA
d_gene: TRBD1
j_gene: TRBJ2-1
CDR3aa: CASSQVPGQGDNEQFF
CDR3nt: TGTGCCAGCAGCCAAGTTCCGGGACAGGGGGACAATGAGCAGTTCTTC

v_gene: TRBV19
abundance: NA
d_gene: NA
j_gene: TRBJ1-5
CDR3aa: CASTSTPEGSQHF
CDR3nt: TGTGCCAGTACCTCGACACCGGAAGGATCACAGCATTTT

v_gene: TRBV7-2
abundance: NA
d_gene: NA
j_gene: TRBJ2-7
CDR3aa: CASSLVGSSYEQYF
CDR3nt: TGTGCCAGCAGCTTAGTCGGCAGCTCCTACGAGCAGTACTTC

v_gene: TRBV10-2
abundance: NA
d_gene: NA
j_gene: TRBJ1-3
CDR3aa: CASSEAGNTIYF
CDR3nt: TGCGCCAGCAGTGAGGCTGGAAACACCATATATTTT

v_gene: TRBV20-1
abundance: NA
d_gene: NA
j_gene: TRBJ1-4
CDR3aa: CSARSGQKLFF
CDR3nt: TGCAGTGCTAGAAGCGGACAGAAACTGTTTTTT

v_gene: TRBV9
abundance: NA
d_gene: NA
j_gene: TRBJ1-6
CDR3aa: CASSVEDSLFSPLHF
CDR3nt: TGTGCCAGCAGCGTAGAGGACAGTTTGTTCTCACCCCTCCACTTT

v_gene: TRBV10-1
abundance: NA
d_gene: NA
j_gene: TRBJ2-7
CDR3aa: CASSDTGYEQYF
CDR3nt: TGCGCCAGCAGTGACACCGGCTACGAGCAGTACTTC

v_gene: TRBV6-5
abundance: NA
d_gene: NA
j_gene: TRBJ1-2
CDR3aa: CGVWQGYGYTF
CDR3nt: TGTGGGGTTTGGCAGGGCTATGGCTACACCTTC

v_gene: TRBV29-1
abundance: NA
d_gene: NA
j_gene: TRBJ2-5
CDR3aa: CSVQYGGQETQYF
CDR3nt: TGCAGCGTCCAATACGGAGGACAAGAGACCCAGTACTTC

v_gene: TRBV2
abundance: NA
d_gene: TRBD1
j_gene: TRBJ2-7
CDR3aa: CASSPGQGPFRSEQYF
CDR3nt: TGTGCCAGCAGCCCTGGACAGGGGCCCTTTCGGAGCGAGCAGTACTTC

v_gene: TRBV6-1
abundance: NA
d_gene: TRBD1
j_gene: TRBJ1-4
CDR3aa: CASSDLDRREKLFF
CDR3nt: TGTGCCAGCAGTGACCTGGACAGGCGTGAAAAACTGTTTTTT

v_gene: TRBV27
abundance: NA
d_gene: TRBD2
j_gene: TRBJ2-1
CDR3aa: CASSFRGSGVFGIHNEQFF
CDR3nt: TGTGCCAGCAGTTTTCGTGGTAGCGGGGTATTTGGGATCCACAATGAGCAGTTCTTC

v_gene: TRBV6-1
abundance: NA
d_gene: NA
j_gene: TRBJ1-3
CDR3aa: CASSERTGVVNTIYF
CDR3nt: TGTGCCAGCAGTGAACGGACGGGGGTCGTAAACACCATATATTTT

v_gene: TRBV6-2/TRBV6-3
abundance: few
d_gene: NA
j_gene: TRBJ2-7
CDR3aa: CASSYRTGLPRGDEQYF
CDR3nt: TGTGCCAGCAGTTACAGGACCGGACTTCCTCGTGGGGACGAGCAGTACTTC

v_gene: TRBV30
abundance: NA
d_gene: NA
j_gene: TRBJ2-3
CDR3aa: CAWSSNTQYF
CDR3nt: TGTGCCTGGAGTTCCAATACGCAGTATTTT

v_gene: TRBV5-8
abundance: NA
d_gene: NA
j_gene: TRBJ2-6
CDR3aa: CASSFEVREANVLTF
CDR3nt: TGTGCCAGCAGCTTTGAAGTTCGTGAGGCCAACGTCCTGACTTTC